This TCR beta chain came from a study of CD8 T cells in ankylosing spondylitis. As regards this clonotype: Its target is not known.

Each CDR3 protein gets one entry after TCRdb re-called the 5' RACE reads with MiXCR. The data show around 250,000 distinct CDR3 sequences, with 15% to 20% seen just once and more than 25% held by the top ten. CDR3 length: 16 residues. Germline trimming cut 0 bases from V and 4 bases from J; bases unmatched to any gene: 4. CDR1 SGHRS and CDR2 YFSETQ come from the germline V gene. General study results and limits: One TCR beta motif, made up of under ten highly homologous variants, appeared characteristic of ankylosing spondylitis blood.

Sequencing was carried out using blood, either unsorted or a sorted T cell fraction (not recorded which). The chain couples TRBV5-1 to TRBJ1-1, with TRBD1 matching over 12 bases. The TCR comes from a male donor with ankylosing spondylitis or in good health (not recorded which). CDR3 region: CASSLAGTGGGTEAFF. The CDR3, as DNA: TGCGCCAGCAGCTTGGCTGGGACAGGGGGCGGCACTGAAGCTTTCTTT.